This entry is about one T cell receptor (beta chain). Its target is unknown. Use of 60 Vbeta and 13 Jbeta primers characterized the PCR. Clones were read by immunoSEQ multiplex PCR, and TCRdb kept only the in-frame ones, dropping some. Counted here are 150,000 to 200,000 clones, 84% occurring once; the ten biggest clones make up 4.8%. This entry is derived from a study of cytomegalovirus exposure and HLA in healthy donors. Study-wide points: Some highly shared sequence variants likely arose as a pipeline artifact. Researchers reported in a later analysis that a missense DCLRE1C variant was tied to TCR beta V- and J-gene trimming.

The sample consisted of PBMCs. The sequence came from a girl aged 5 to 17 in good health and CMV-seropositive.

The chain's CDR3 is CAISQGLNEKLFF. Written as DNA, the CDR3 is TGTGCCATCAGTCAGGGACTTAATGAAAAACTGTTTTTT. This chain uses TRBV10-3 with TRBJ1-4, with D tentatively TRBD1 (5 bases). The germline CDR1 and CDR2 sequences are ENHRY and SYGVKD. With 5 bases removed from V and 4 bases from J, the gap between germline ends came to 8 bases. The CDR3 sequence is 13 residues long.